The clone carrying this T cell receptor (beta chain) was recorded at least ten times. Its antigen is not identified. Quantitative 5'-RACE with molecular barcodes produced the TCR beta libraries. TCRdb re-called the 5' RACE reads through MiXCR, storing one row per CDR3 protein. The sample has fewer than 550,000 distinct CDR3 sequences, approximately 5% seen once. The CDR3 contains 15 residues. V lost 6 bases and J lost 6; bases outside the gene matches: 6. Germline V CDR1 and CDR2: MNHEY, SVGAGI. The sample comes from a study of CD8 T cells in ankylosing spondylitis. Overall study findings and caveats: It was reported that disease-linked clones were significantly enriched in matched ankylosing spondylitis synovial fluid. Disease-linked clones had a CD8+ phenotype and relatively low frequency in peripheral blood. A TCR beta motif of 8 or 9 highly homologous variants appeared characteristic of ankylosing spondylitis blood.

The receptor was isolated from a male donor with ankylosing spondylitis. Sequences were obtained from blood, either unsorted or a sorted T cell fraction (not recorded which). The chain recombines TRBV6-5 with TRBJ2-1, with 12 bases aligning to TRBD2. Here the CDR3 DNA reads TGTGCCAGCAGACTCGGACTAGCGGGGATCAATGAGCAGTTCTTC. Encoded protein: CASRLGLAGINEQFF.